This T cell receptor beta chain was identified during a study of cytomegalovirus exposure and HLA in healthy donors. Study results and limitations: In a later analysis, DRB1 alleles had the most associated TCRs; HLA-C alleles the fewest.

This clone was recorded a few times. Antigen: not known. The V segment lost 6 bases and the J segment 1 base; nucleotides outside the gene matches: 5. Germline V gene lookup returns CDR1 MNHEY and CDR2 SMNVEV (reference sequence). The CDR3 consists of 14 residues. Primers: 60 Vbeta forward and 13 Jbeta reverse. Using immunoSEQ multiplex PCR, the repertoire was profiled, and TCRdb retains in-frame clones only, with some absent. The repertoire consists of around 170,000 clones, with around 84% occurring once and the leading ten covering about 2.6%. This rearrangement joins TRBV27 to TRBJ2-5, with 7 bases lining up with TRBD1. Material: PBMCs. The origin of this receptor is a woman between 50 and 59 years old in good health and CMV-seropositive. The CDR3 nucleotides read TGTGCCAGCAGACCACGACAGGGCCAAGAGACCCAGTACTTC. Its translation is CASRPRQGQETQYF.